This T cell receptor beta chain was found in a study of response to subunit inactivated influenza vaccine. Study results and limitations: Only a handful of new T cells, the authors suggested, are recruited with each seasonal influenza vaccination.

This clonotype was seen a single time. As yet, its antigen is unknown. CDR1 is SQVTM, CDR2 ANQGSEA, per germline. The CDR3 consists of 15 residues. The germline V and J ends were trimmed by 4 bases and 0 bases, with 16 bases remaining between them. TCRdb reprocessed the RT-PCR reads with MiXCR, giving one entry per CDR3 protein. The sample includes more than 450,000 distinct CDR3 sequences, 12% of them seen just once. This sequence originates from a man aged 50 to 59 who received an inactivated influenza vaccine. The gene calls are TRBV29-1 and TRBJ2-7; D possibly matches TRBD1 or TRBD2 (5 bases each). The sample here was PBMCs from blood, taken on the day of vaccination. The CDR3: CSVGIGTASSYEQYF. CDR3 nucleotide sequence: TGCAGCGTTGGGATTGGGACGGCGAGCTCCTACGAGCAGTACTTC.